The 24 T cell receptor beta chains given below trace back to one sample, sequenced in a study of T cell responses to AZD1222 COVID-19 vaccine (dated by TCRdb to the early 2020s). The method was the immunoSEQ multiplex PCR assay. In its TCRdb copy, this immuneACCESS table keeps in-frame sequences only and misses some clones. Where compared with another copy, unresolved V genes explain less than half of these, and the others have no known cause. The sample records around 110,000 clones, around 90% of which are singletons. The ten largest clones represent around 4.3% of the sample. The time point label for this specimen denotes: baseline before first vaccination. The input for sequencing was peripheral blood, taken on day 0 of AZD1222 vaccination. These receptor sequences come from an adult in good health.

The CDR3 protein is CASSQATGLSPLHF. The DNA for the CDR3 is TGTGCCAGCAGCCAAGCGACAGGGCTTTCACCCCTCCACTTT. The chain links TRBV14 to TRBJ1-6; 7 bases line up with TRBD1. The CDR3 spans 14 residues. With 1 base clipped from V and 9 bases from J, the junction kept 3 bases outside the gene matches. Germline CDR1 SGHDN, CDR2 FVKESK.

This chain connects TRBV7-3 to TRBJ1-2; 9 positions match TRBD1. Unmatched junction bases numbered 9, after V lost 6 bases and J lost 4 bases. The CDR3 is 15 amino acids. CDR1 is SGHTA, CDR2 FQGTGA, per germline. The CDR3 coding sequence is TGTGCCAGCAGTTCGACAGGGGGAAGAAGCTATGGCTACACCTTC. Its protein product is CASSSTGGRSYGYTF.

This clone was counted only a few times. The chain combines TRBV27 with TRBJ1-3; TRBD1 aligns across 7 bases. Germline trimming cut 5 bases from V and 0 bases from J; bases unmatched to any gene: 4. The CDR3 runs to 15 residues. Germline V gene data show CDR1 as MNHEY and CDR2 as SMNVEV (reference sequence). The CDR3 DNA is TGTGCCAGCAGTCGACAGGGTTTCTCTGGAAACACCATATATTTT. It codes for CASSRQGFSGNTIYF.

The V and J genes are TRBV25-1 and TRBJ1-4; D gene ambiguous. This CDR3 is built from 14 residues. Germline loops: CDR1 MGHDK, CDR2 SYGVNS. Between the trimmed V and J ends, which lost 1 base and 8 bases, there was a span of 11 bases. The CDR3 nucleotides read TGTGCCAGCAGTGAATCCGCCACTTGGGAAAAACTGTTTTTT. The encoded protein is CASSESATWEKLFF.

This clone was detected only a few times. The genes are TRBV24-1 and TRBJ1-2; 8 bases agree with TRBD1. Trimming at V came to 5 bases and at J to 7 bases, leaving 2 bases not matched to a gene. Germline V CDR1 and CDR2: KGHDR, SFDVKD. The length of the CDR3 is 12 residues. The CDR3 DNA follows: TGTGCCACCAGTGGGGACAGGTTTGGCTACACCTTC. Amino acid sequence: CATSGDRFGYTF.

This chain connects TRBV5-6 to TRBJ1-4; 9 nucleotides line up with TRBD1. The V and J ends lost 3 bases and 8 bases, in that order; junction bases with no gene match: 2. Germline V lookup: CDR1 SGHDT, CDR2 YYEEEE. The CDR3 is 13 residues long. The CDR3 loop reads CASSSTGGEKLFF. The CDR3 coding sequence is TGTGCCAGCAGCTCAACAGGGGGCGAAAAACTGTTTTTT.

The chain carries TRBV10-3 and TRBJ2-7; D perhaps matches TRBD2 (5 bases). Germline V lookup: CDR1 ENHRY, CDR2 SYGVKD. This CDR3 comprises 12 residues. V lost 7 bases and J lost 4, with 11 bases in between. CDR3 DNA: TGTGCCATCAAGGGAGACCATTACGAGCAGTACTTC. The encoded protein is CAIKGDHYEQYF.

This chain connects TRBV7-2 to TRBJ2-2; a weak D match, TRBD2 (5 bases). Germline CDR1 reads SGHTA; CDR2 reads FQGNSA. Between the trimmed V and J ends, which lost 3 bases and 6 bases, there was a span of 20 bases. The CDR3 runs to 17 residues. The CDR3 loop is CASSFREQSFGPGELFF. In DNA form, the CDR3 reads TGTGCCAGCAGCTTCCGGGAACAATCCTTTGGGCCCGGGGAGCTGTTTTTT.

V is TRBV6-2 or TRBV6-3 and J is TRBJ2-7, with D unclear. Germline V CDR1 and CDR2: MNHEY, SVGEGT. The CDR3 is 13 residues long. Trimming left V 5 bases short and J 4 bases short, with 12 bases between. CDR3 bases: TGTGCCAGCAGTGACGACGTTGCTTACGAGCAGTACTTC. Its protein is CASSDDVAYEQYF.

This clone has only a few counts. This chain links TRBV5-4 with TRBJ2-3, with TRBD1 matching over 7 bases. The CDR3 is 14 residues long. The ends lost 0 bases at V and 6 bases at J; junction bases unmatched: 4. Germline assignment: CDR1 SGHNT and CDR2 YYREEE (reference sequence). Written as DNA, the CDR3 is TGTGCCAGCAGCTTGGGAGGGGGCAAGGATACGCAGTATTTT. This sequence encodes CASSLGGGKDTQYF.

V is TRBV15 and J is TRBJ1-2; 7 nucleotides match TRBD1. Germline CDR1 is LNHNV and CDR2 is YYDKDF (reference sequence). The CDR3 totals 15 residues. J lost 6 bases, V lost 2 bases, and 9 bases had no gene match. The CDR3 sequence: CATSRNRDSYHGYTF. The CDR3 bases are TGTGCCACCAGCAGAAACCGGGACAGCTATCATGGCTACACCTTC.

The rearrangement uses TRBV28 and TRBJ1-5; TRBD1 might be the D (5 bases). Trimming took 5 bases from V and 4 from J, leaving 12 bases between them. Germline CDR1 is MDHEN and CDR2 is SYDVKM. The CDR3 has 14 residues. CDR3 nucleotide sequence: TGTGCCAGCAGTGGAGGACGGGGGAATCAGCCCCAGCATTTT. It yields the protein CASSGGRGNQPQHF. Combining the CDR3 with reference TRBV28 and TRBJ1-5 gives the whole variable domain DVKVTQSSRYLVKRTGEKVFLECVQDMDHENMFWYRQDPGLGLRLIYFSYDVKMKEKGDIPEGYSVSREKKERFSLILESASTNQTSMYLCASSGGRGNQPQHFGDGTRLSIL.

V usage is TRBV6-4 and J usage is TRBJ2-3; D might be TRBD2 (6 bases). The germline gives CDR1 MRHNA, CDR2 SNTAGT. The CDR3 is made up of 15 amino acids. Trimming cost V 3 bases and J 2 bases, with 12 bases left between them. CDR3 nucleotide sequence: TGTGCCAGCAGTGAAGTGGCGGGGTCCACAGATACGCAGTATTTT. This encodes CASSEVAGSTDTQYF.

The V call is TRBV6-2 or TRBV6-3, the J call TRBJ1-1, with TRBD1 identical over 8 bases. After removal of 4 bases from V and 7 bases from J, the junction contained 8 bases not matched to a gene. The germline gives CDR1 MNHEY, CDR2 SVGEGT. The CDR3 sequence is 14 residues long. CDR3 sequence: CASSSSGGFREAFF. Here the CDR3 DNA reads TGTGCCAGCAGTTCCTCAGGGGGCTTTCGTGAAGCTTTCTTT.

V is TRBV5-1 and J is TRBJ2-1, with 14 bases lining up with TRBD2. There are 16 residues in the CDR3. Losses at the gene ends were 4 bases for V and 2 bases for J; bases not matched to a gene: 2. Germline CDR1 is SGHRS and CDR2 is YFSETQ. CDR3 loop: CASSVGLAGAYNEQFF. The DNA for the CDR3 is TGCGCCAGCAGCGTGGGACTAGCGGGGGCCTACAATGAGCAGTTCTTC. Combining the CDR3 with reference TRBV5-1 and TRBJ2-1 gives the whole variable domain KAGVTQTPRYLIKTRGQQVTLSCSPISGHRSVSWYQQTPGQGLQFLFEYFSETQRNKGNFPGRFSGRQFSNSRSEMNVSTLELGDSALYLCASSVGLAGAYNEQFFGPGTRLTVL.

The sample holds one count of this clone. The V and J genes are TRBV4-3 and TRBJ2-7, with TRBD2 matching 9 bases. The CDR3 has 14 amino acids. Germline loops: CDR1 LGHNA, CDR2 YSLEER. V dropped 3 bases and J dropped 2; count of bases not matched to a gene: 2. Here the CDR3 reads CASSQASGTYEQYF. The CDR3 DNA reads as TGCGCCAGCAGCCAGGCTAGCGGGACCTACGAGCAGTACTTC.

The V and J genes are TRBV18 and TRBJ1-2; D gene uncertain. V lost 3 bases, J lost 4 bases, and 12 bases lay in between. The CDR3 loop spans 14 amino acids. CDR1 is KGHSH and CDR2 is LQKENI in the germline V gene. The CDR3 nucleotides read TGTGCCAGCTCACCCCCTGCCAATGGCTATGGCTACACCTTC. Amino acids: CASSPPANGYGYTF.

This chain joins TRBV7-2 and TRBJ1-2, with unresolved D. The germline V and J ends were trimmed by 5 bases and 1 base, with 5 bases remaining between them. This CDR3 region has 12 residues. Per germline, CDR1 SGHTA and CDR2 FQGNSA. The CDR3 DNA reads TGTGCCAGCAGCCCTTTTAACTATGGCTACACCTTC. Protein product: CASSPFNYGYTF.

The chain carries TRBV7-2 and TRBJ2-5; the match to TRBD1 covers 7 bases. The CDR3 sequence is 15 residues long. The junction had 7 bases not matched to a gene; V was cut back by 5 bases and J by 1 base. Germline V gene sequence: CDR1 SGHTA, CDR2 FQGNSA. CDR3 protein: CASSTQTGRQETQYF. DNA for the CDR3: TGTGCCAGCAGCACCCAGACAGGGCGCCAAGAGACCCAGTACTTC.

V usage is TRBV5-6 and J usage is TRBJ2-3; 10 nucleotides agree with TRBD2. The germline CDR1 and CDR2 sequences are SGHDT and YYEEEE. V shed 2 bases, J shed 2 bases, and the junction held 5 bases outside the gene matches. The CDR3 spans 16 residues. Here the CDR3 reads CASSLGLAEPTDTQYF. The CDR3 nucleotides are TGTGCCAGCAGCTTAGGACTAGCGGAGCCCACAGATACGCAGTATTTT.

The V gene is TRBV4-3, the J gene TRBJ1-4; D is perhaps TRBD1 (5 bases). This CDR3 is built from 13 residues. Germline values: CDR1 LGHNA, CDR2 YSLEER. The ends were cut back, 3 bases at V and 6 bases at J, with 8 bases in the middle. The DNA for the CDR3 is TGCGCCAGCAGCCAGACCAGGGATGAAAAACTGTTTTTT. It specifies CASSQTRDEKLFF.

The rearrangement links TRBV7-2 to TRBJ2-1; TRBD2 agrees at 9 bases. The ends lost 3 bases at V and 5 bases at J; junction bases unmatched: 5. CDR1 and CDR2 (germline): SGHTA, FQGNSA. The CDR3 has 15 amino acids. CDR3 nucleotides: TGTGCCAGCAGCTTGTCTAGCGGGGCAAACAATGAGCAGTTCTTC. It codes for CASSLSSGANNEQFF.

This chain joins TRBV18 and TRBJ2-7, with TRBD2 as a possible D gene (6 bases). Looked up from germline, CDR1 is KGHSH and CDR2 is LQKENI. The CDR3 loop spans 15 amino acids. Trimming stripped 0 bases from V and 3 bases from J, with 12 bases between. In nucleotides, the CDR3 is TGTGCCAGCTCACCACCAGGGACGCGGGGCTACGAGCAGTACTTC. It specifies CASSPPGTRGYEQYF.

The chain combines TRBV9 with TRBJ2-3, with unresolved D. This CDR3 contains 14 residues. The germline V gene encodes CDR1 SGDLS and CDR2 YYNGEE. Trimming cost V 4 bases and J 4 bases, with 13 bases left between them. CDR3 residues: CASSPRVASDTQYF. The CDR3 region has the DNA TGTGCCAGCAGCCCCCGTGTGGCTTCAGATACGCAGTATTTT.